This T cell receptor (beta chain) came from a study of blood T cell repertoires in COVID-19. The overall study: Acute-phase and convalescent COVID-19 samples originated in the United States, Italy and Spain. Sources were T cells, B-cell-depleted T cells, or PBMCs; the material itself was cDNA or gDNA.

V was clipped by 1 base and J by 6 bases, with 7 bases between them. CDR3 size: 13 residues. During active infection, Seattle patients enrolled and were then monitored through disease. Original data processing: Amplification with reference gene primers provided the estimates of nucleated cell counts. Assay: immunoSEQ multiplex PCR; the TCRdb copy retains only in-frame clones and omits some. D and trimming were read from the DNA, whereas the V and J calls and clone size are those reported in that table. This table has 270,000 or so clones, approximately 84% appearing once. The rearrangement joins TRBV12-3 or TRBV12-4 to TRBJ1-5; D not certain. The sequenced sample consisted of peripheral blood. This clonotype originated in a human donor with COVID-19, enrolled during active disease. The donor label of this sample is uncertain. The DNA of the CDR3 is TGTGCCAGCAGTTTAGGGACTATTCAGCCCCAGCATTTT. This sequence encodes CASSLGTIQPQHF.